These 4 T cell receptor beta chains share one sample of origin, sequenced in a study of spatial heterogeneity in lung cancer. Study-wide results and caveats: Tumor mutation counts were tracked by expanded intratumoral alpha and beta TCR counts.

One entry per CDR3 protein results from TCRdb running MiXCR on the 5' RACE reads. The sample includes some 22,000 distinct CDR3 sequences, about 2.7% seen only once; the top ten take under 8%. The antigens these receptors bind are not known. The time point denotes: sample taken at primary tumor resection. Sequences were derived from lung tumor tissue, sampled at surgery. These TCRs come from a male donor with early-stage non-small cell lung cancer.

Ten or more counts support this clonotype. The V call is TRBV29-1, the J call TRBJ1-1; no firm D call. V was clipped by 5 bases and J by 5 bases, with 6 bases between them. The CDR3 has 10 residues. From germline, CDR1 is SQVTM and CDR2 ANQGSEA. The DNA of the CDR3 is TGCAGCGTTACTCGGACTGAAGCTTTCTTT. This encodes CSVTRTEAFF. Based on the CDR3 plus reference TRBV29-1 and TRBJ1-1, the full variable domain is SAVISQKPSRDICQRGTSLTIQCQVDSQVTMMFWYRQQPGQSLTLIATANQGSEATYESGFVIDKFPISRPNLTFSTLTVSNMSPEDSSIYLCSVTRTEAFFGQGTRLTVV.

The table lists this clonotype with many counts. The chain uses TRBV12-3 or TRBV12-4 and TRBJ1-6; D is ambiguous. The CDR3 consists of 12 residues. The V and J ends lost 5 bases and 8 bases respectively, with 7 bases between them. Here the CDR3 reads CASSPTDSPLHF. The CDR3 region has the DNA TGTGCCAGCAGTCCCACGGATTCACCCCTCCACTTT.

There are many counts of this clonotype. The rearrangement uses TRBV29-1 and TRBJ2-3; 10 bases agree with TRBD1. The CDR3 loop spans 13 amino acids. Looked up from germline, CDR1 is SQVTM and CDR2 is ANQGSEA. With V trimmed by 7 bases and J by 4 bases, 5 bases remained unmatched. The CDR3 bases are TGCAGCGCCGGGACAGGGGCCCCAGATACGCAGTATTTT. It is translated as CSAGTGAPDTQYF.

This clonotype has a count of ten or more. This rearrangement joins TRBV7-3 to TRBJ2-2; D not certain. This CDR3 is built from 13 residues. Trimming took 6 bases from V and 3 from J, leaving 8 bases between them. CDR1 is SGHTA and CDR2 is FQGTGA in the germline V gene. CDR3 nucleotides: TGTGCCAGCAGGTCAGGTCACACCGGGGAGCTGTTTTTT. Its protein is CASRSGHTGELFF. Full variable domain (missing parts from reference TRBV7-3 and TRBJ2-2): GAGVSQTPSNKVTEKGKYVELRCDPISGHTALYWYRQSLGQGPEFLIYFQGTGAADDSGLPNDRFFAVRPEGSVSTLKIQRTERGDSAVYLCASRSGHTGELFFGEGSRLTVL.